This T cell receptor beta chain was sequenced for a study of T cell responses to AZD1222 COVID-19 vaccine. The ends lost 1 base at V and 0 bases at J; junction bases unmatched: 3. The CDR3 spans 17 residues. Looked up from germline, CDR1 is SGHVS and CDR2 is FQNEAQ. Assay: immunoSEQ multiplex PCR; the TCRdb copy retains only in-frame clones and omits some. The sample yields 130,000 or so clones, nearly 90% seen once. General study findings and limits: It was only after the peak T cell response that any repertoires were sampled. The CD4 TCRs associated with vaccination extended across spike and predominated at 160-218 and 743-854.

This clone was detected once. Its matching antigen is unknown. This clonotype was sampled from an adult who received the AZD1222 COVID-19 vaccine. Specimen: peripheral blood, collected 28 days after the second AZD1222 dose. The rearrangement joins TRBV7-8 to TRBJ2-7, with 13 nucleotides matching TRBD2. For the CDR3, the DNA is TGTGCCAGCAGCTTAGGGACTAGCGGGAGTGGCTCCTACGAGCAGTACTTC. This sequence encodes CASSLGTSGSGSYEQYF.